This entry is about one T cell receptor (beta chain). One junction end disagrees with the germline gene, perhaps due to a read error. This table comes from immunoSEQ multiplex PCR, and its TCRdb copy is limited to in-frame clones, with some not included. The sample contains 40,000 to 50,000 clones, less than 90% of which appear only once. This entry belongs to a study of OX40 agonist ivuxolimab in advanced cancers. Individuals having autoimmune disease history or systemic immunosuppression were not enrolled. This specimen was CD4+ or CD8+ T cells sorted from blood, taken in a trial of the OX40 agonist ivuxolimab. The sequence was obtained from an adult with an advanced solid tumor such as melanoma, head and neck, liver or kidney cancer.

The CDR3: CASSWDRGSDQPQHF. The CDR3 DNA sequence: TGCGCCAGCAGTTGGGACAGGGGTAGCGATCAGCCCCAGCATTTT. This chain links TRBV10-2 with TRBJ1-5, with 10 bases fitting TRBD1. The CDR3 contains 15 residues. Looked up from germline, CDR1 is WSHSY and CDR2 is SAAADI.